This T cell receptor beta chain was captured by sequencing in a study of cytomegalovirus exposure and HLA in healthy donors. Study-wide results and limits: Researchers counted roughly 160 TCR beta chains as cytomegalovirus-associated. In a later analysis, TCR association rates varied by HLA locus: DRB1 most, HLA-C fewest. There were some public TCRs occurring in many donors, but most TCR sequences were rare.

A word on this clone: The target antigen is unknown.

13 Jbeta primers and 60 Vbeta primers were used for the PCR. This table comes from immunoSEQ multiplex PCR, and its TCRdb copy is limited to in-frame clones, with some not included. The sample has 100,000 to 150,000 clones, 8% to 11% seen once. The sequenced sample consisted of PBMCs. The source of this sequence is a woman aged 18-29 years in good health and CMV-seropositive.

The CDR3 nucleotides are TGTGCCAGCAGTCAACAGAGTATGAACACTGAAGCTTTCTTT. It yields the protein CASSQQSMNTEAFF. This chain links TRBV6-6 with TRBJ1-1; D is undetermined. This CDR3 comprises 14 residues. Germline loops: CDR1 MNHNY, CDR2 SVGAGI (reference sequence). V was trimmed by 5 bases and J by 0 bases, leaving 10 bases between them.